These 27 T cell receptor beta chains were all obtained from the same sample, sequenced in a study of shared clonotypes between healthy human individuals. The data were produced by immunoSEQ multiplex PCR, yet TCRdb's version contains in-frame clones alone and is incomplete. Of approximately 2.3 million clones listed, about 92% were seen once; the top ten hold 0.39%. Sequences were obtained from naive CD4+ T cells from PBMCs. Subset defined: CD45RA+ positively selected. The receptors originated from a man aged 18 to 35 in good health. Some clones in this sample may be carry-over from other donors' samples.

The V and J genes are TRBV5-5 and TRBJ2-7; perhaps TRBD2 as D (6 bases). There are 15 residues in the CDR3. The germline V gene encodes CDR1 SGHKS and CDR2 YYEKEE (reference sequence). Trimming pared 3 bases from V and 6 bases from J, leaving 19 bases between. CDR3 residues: CASSSTGTWRGEQYF. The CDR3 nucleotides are TGTGCCAGCAGCTCGACCGGGACTTGGAGGGGCGAGCAGTACTTC.

CDR3 in amino acids: CASSVRLAGSTDTQYF. The CDR3 DNA sequence: TGTGCCAGCAGCGTACGACTAGCGGGATCCACAGATACGCAGTATTTT. V is TRBV4-2 and J is TRBJ2-3, with 11 bases identical to TRBD2. CDR1 is LGHNA and CDR2 is YNFKEQ in the germline V gene. CDR3 length equals 16 residues. Trimming took 5 bases from V and 2 from J; bases not matched to a gene: 6.

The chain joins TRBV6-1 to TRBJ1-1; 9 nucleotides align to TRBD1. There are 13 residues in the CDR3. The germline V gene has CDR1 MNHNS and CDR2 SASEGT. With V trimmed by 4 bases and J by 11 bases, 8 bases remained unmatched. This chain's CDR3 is CASSGGQGLWAFF. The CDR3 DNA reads TGTGCCAGCAGTGGGGGACAGGGCCTTTGGGCTTTCTTT.

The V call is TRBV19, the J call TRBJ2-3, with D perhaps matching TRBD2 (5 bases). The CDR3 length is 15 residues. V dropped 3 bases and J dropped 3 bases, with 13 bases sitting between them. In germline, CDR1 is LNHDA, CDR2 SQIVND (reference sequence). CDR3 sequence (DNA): TGTGCCAGTAGTATGAGAGCGGTAAGAACAGATACGCAGTATTTT. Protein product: CASSMRAVRTDTQYF.

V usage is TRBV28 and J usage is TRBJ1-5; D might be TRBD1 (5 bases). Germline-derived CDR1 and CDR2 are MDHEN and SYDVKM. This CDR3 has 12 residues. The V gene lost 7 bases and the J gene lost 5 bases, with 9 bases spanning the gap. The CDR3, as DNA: TGTGCCAGCAACGGGGCCTATCAGCCCCAGCATTTT. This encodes CASNGAYQPQHF.

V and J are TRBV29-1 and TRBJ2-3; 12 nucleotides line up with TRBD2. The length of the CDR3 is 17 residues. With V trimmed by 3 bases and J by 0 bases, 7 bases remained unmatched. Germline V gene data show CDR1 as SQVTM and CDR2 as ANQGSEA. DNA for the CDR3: TGCAGCGTTGATCCCGGACTAGCGGGATCTAGCACAGATACGCAGTATTTT. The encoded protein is CSVDPGLAGSSTDTQYF.

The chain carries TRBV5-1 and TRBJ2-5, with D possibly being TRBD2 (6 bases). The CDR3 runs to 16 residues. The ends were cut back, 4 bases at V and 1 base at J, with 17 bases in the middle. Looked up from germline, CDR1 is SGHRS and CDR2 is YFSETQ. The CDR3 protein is CASSPPAGGTQETQYF. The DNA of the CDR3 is TGCGCCAGCAGCCCCCCCGCCGGCGGGACCCAAGAGACCCAGTACTTC.

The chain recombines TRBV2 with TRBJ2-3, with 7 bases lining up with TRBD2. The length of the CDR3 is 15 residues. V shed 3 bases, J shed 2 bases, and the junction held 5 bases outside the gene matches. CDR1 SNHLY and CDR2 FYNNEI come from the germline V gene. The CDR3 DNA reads TGTGCCAGCAGTGATGCCGGGAGGTACACAGATACGCAGTATTTT. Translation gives CASSDAGRYTDTQYF.

CDR3 protein: CASSHDTPETQYF. The CDR3 DNA sequence: TGTGCCAGCAGCCACGACACGCCCGAGACCCAGTACTTC. The chain joins TRBV7-2 to TRBJ2-5; D is unresolved. Germline CDR1 SGHTA, CDR2 FQGNSA. Trimming pared 5 bases from V and 5 bases from J, leaving 12 bases between. This CDR3 spans 13 amino acids.

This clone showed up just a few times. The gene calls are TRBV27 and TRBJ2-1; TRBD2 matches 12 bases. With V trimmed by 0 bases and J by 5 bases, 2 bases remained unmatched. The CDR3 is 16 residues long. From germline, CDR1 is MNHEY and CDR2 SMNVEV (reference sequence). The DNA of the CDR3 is TGTGCCAGCAGTTTATCGAGACTAGCGGGGGACAATGAGCAGTTCTTC. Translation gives CASSLSRLAGDNEQFF.

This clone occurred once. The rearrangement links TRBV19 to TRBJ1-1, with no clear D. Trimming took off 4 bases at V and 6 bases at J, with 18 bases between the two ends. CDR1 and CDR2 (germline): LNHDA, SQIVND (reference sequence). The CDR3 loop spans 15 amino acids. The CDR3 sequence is CASSKESYGYAEAFF. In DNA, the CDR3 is TGTGCCAGTAGTAAGGAGTCCTATGGGTACGCTGAAGCTTTCTTT.

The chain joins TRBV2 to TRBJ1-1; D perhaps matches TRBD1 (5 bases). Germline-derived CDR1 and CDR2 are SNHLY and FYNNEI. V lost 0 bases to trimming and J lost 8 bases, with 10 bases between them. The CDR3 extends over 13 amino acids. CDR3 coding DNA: TGTGCCAGCAGTGAAGCGCTGAGGGGAGAAGCTTTCTTT. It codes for CASSEALRGEAFF. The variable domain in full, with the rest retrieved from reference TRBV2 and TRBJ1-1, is EPEVTQTPSHQVTQMGQEVILRCVPISNHLYFYWYRQILGQKVEFLVSFYNNEISEKSEIFDDQFSVERPDGSNFTLKIRSTKLEDSAMYFCASSEALRGEAFFGQGTRLTVV.

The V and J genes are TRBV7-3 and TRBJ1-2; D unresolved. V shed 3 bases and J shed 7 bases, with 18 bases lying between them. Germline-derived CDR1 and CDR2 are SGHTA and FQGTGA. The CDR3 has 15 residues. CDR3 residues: CASSLGREFAGGYTF. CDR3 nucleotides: TGTGCCAGCAGCTTGGGAAGGGAGTTCGCTGGTGGCTACACCTTC.

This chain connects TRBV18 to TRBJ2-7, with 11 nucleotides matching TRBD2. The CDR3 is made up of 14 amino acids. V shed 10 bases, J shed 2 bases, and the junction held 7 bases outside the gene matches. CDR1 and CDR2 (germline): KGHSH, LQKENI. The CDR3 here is CATAGTSGPYEQYF. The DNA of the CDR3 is TGTGCCACCGCCGGGACTAGCGGACCCTACGAGCAGTACTTC.

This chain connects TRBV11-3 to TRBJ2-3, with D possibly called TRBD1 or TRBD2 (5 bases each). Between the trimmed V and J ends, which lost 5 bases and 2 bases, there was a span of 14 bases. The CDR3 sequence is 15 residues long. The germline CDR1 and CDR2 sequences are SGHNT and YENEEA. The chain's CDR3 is CASSIGGHNTDTQYF. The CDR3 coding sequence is TGTGCCAGCAGCATAGGAGGACACAACACAGATACGCAGTATTTT. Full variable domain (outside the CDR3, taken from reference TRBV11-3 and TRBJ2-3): EAGVVQSPRYKIIEKKQPVAFWCNPISGHNTLYWYLQNLGQGPELLIRYENEEAVDDSQLPKDRFSAERLKGVDSTLKIQPAELGDSAVYLCASSIGGHNTDTQYFGPGTRLTVL.

The CDR3 reads CASSAAGGVNIQYF. The DNA for the CDR3 is TGTGCCAGCAGCGCAGCGGGAGGAGTAAACATTCAGTACTTC. The chain is built from TRBV5-4 and TRBJ2-4, with 9 bases aligning to TRBD2. The CDR3 runs 14 residues. J was trimmed by 6 bases and V by 4 bases; bases with no gene match: 5. CDR1 SGHNT and CDR2 YYREEE come from the germline V gene (reference sequence).

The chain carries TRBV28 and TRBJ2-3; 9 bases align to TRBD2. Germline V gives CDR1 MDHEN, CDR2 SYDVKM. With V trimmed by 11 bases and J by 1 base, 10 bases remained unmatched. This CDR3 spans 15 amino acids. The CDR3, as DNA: TGTGCCTCAACCACGGTAGCGGGAGGCACAGATACGCAGTATTTT. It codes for CASTTVAGGTDTQYF. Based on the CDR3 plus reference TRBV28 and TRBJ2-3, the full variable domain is DVKVTQSSRYLVKRTGEKVFLECVQDMDHENMFWYRQDPGLGLRLIYFSYDVKMKEKGDIPEGYSVSREKKERFSLILESASTNQTSMYLCASTTVAGGTDTQYFGPGTRLTVL.

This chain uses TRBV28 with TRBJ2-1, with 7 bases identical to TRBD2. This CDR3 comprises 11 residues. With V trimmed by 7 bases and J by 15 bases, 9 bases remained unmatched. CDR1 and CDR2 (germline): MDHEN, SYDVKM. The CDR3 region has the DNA TGTGCCAGCAACGAACAGCGGGGTTTGTTCTTC. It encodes CASNEQRGLFF. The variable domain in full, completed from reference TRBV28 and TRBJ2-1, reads DVKVTQSSRYLVKRTGEKVFLECVQDMDHENMFWYRQDPGLGLRLIYFSYDVKMKEKGDIPEGYSVSREKKERFSLILESASTNQTSMYLCASNEQRGLFFGPGTRLTVL.

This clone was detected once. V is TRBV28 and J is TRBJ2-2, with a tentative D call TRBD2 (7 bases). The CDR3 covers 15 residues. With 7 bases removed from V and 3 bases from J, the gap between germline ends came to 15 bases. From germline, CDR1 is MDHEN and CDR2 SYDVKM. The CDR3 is CASIPNGGHTGELFF. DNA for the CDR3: TGTGCCAGCATCCCGAACGGGGGGCACACCGGGGAGCTGTTTTTT.

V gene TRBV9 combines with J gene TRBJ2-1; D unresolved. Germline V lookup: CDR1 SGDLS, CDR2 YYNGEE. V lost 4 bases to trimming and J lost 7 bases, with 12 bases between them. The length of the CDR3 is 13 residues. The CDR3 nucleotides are TGTGCCAGCAGCATCTCGACGCGGAATGAGCAGTTCTTC. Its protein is CASSISTRNEQFF. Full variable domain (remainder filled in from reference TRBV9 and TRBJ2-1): DSGVTQTPKHLITATGQRVTLRCSPRSGDLSVYWYQQSLDQGLQFLIQYYNGEERAKGNILERFSAQQFPDLHSELNLSSLELGDSALYFCASSISTRNEQFFGPGTRLTVL.

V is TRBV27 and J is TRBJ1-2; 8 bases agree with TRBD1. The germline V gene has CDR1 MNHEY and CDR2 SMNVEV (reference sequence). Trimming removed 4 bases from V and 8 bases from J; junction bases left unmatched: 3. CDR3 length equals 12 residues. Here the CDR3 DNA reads TGTGCCAGCAGTTCGACAGGGGTGGGCTACACCTTC. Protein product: CASSSTGVGYTF.

The CDR3 spells CASSLTARASGGELFF. DNA of the CDR3: TGTGCCAGCAGCTTAACCGCCAGGGCATCAGGCGGGGAGCTGTTTTTT. V usage is TRBV11-2 and J usage is TRBJ2-2; possible D gene TRBD1, 5 bases. Germline values: CDR1 SGHAT, CDR2 FQNNGV. V lost 2 bases to trimming and J lost 7 bases, with 17 bases between them. The CDR3 runs 16 residues.

The CDR3 nucleotides are TGCGCCAGCAGCCAAGATTGGAGACAGGGAAATCAGCCCCAGCATTTT. Translation: CASSQDWRQGNQPQHF. This chain connects TRBV4-1 to TRBJ1-5; 7 nucleotides align to TRBD1. The ends lost 0 bases at V and 4 bases at J; junction bases unmatched: 6. Germline lookup yields CDR1 MGHRA and CDR2 YSYEKL. The CDR3 consists of 16 residues.

CDR3 DNA: TGCGCCAGCAGCCTGACTAGCGGGATTCCTGCCCCCACAGATACGCAGTATTTT. Residues: CASSLTSGIPAPTDTQYF. This chain links TRBV5-1 with TRBJ2-3, with 11 bases identical to TRBD2. CDR3 length equals 18 residues. CDR1 and CDR2 (germline): SGHRS, YFSETQ. With 4 bases clipped from V and 2 bases from J, the junction kept 12 bases outside the gene matches.

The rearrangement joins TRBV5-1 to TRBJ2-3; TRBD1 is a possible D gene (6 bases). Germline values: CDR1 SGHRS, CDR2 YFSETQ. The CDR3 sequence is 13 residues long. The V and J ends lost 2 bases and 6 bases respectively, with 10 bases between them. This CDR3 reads CASSLQRGDTQYF. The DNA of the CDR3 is TGCGCCAGCAGCTTACAGAGGGGGGATACGCAGTATTTT.

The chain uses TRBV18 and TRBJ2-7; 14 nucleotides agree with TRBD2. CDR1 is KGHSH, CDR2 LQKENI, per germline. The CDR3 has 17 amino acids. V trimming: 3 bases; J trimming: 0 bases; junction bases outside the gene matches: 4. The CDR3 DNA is TGTGCCAGCTCACCCCGCGGGACTAGCGGGAGCTCCTACGAGCAGTACTTC. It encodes CASSPRGTSGSSYEQYF. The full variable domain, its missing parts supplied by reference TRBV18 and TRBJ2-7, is NAGVMQNPRHLVRRRGQEARLRCSPMKGHSHVYWYRQLPEEGLKFMVYLQKENIIDESGMPKERFSAEFPKEGPSILRIQQVVRGDSAAYFCASSPRGTSGSSYEQYFGPGTRLTVT.

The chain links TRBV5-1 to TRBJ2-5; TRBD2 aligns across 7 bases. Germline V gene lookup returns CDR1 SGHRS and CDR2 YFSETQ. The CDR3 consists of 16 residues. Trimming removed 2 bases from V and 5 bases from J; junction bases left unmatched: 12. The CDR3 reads CASSLAPLGGVETQYF. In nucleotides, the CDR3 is TGCGCCAGCAGCTTAGCCCCTTTGGGAGGGGTGGAGACCCAGTACTTC.